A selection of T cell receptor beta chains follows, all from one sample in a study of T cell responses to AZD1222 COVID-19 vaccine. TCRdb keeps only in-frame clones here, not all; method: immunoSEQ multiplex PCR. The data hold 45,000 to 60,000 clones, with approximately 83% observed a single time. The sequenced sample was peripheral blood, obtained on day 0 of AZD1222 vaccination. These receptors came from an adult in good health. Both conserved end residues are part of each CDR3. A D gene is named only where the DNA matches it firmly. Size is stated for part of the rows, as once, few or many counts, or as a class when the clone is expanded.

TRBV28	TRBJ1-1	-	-	CASSWGTEAFF	TGTGCCAGCAGTTGGGGCACTGAAGCTTTCTTT
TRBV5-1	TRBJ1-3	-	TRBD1	CASSWDSTGNTIYF	TGCGCCAGCAGCTGGGACAGTACTGGAAACACCATATATTTT
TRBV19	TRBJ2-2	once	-	CASPDTGELFF	TGTGCCAGTCCGGACACCGGGGAGCTGTTTTTT
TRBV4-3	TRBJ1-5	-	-	CASSQDPRNNQPQHF	TGCGCCAGCAGCCAAGATCCCAGGAACAATCAGCCCCAGCATTTT
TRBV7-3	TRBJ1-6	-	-	CASSLTSDRQSPLHF	TGTGCCAGCAGCTTAACTTCGGACAGACAATCACCCCTCCACTTT
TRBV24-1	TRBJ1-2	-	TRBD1	CATSDSDRGLRGYTF	TGTGCCACCAGTGATTCCGACAGGGGGCTGCGTGGCTACACCTTC
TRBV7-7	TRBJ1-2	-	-	CASMCLGGGLGYTF	TGTGCTAGCATGTGTCTGGGGGGAGGGCTTGGCTACACCTTC
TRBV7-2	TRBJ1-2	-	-	CASSLLRESTYGYTF	TGTGCCAGCAGCCTCCTCAGGGAATCCACTTATGGCTACACCTTC
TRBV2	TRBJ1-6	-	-	CASTEELGGSPLHF	TGTGCCAGCACTGAGGAGTTGGGAGGATCACCCCTCCACTTT
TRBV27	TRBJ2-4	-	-	CASSPQQWIGGNIQYF	TGTGCCAGCAGTCCCCAACAGTGGATCGGGGGAAACATTCAGTACTTC
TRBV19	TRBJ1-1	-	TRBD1	CASSVTGVATEAFF	TGTGCCAGTAGTGTTACAGGGGTGGCCACTGAAGCTTTCTTT
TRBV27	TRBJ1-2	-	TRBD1	CASTSTGGDFNYGYTF	TGTGCCAGCACCTCGACAGGGGGGGATTTTAATTATGGCTACACCTTC
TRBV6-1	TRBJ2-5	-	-	CASSEWGTSSGETQYF	TGTGCCAGCAGTGAATGGGGAACTAGCTCCGGGGAGACCCAGTACTTC
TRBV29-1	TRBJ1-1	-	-	CSVEDRYIQGLNTEAFF	TGCAGCGTTGAAGATCGTTATATACAGGGCCTGAACACTGAAGCTTTCTTT
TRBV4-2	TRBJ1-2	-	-	CASSQDSAWANYGYTF	TGTGCCAGCAGCCAAGACTCCGCGTGGGCGAACTATGGCTACACCTTC
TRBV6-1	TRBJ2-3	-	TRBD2	CASSEIAGGTEDTQYF	TGTGCCAGCAGTGAAATAGCGGGAGGTACGGAGGATACGCAGTATTTT
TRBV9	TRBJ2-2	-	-	CASSARGNTGELFF	TGTGCCAGCAGCGCACGGGGAAACACCGGGGAGCTGTTTTTT
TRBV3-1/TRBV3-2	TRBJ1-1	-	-	CASSPDFSGVEAFF	TGTGCCAGCAGTCCCGATTTTTCAGGGGTTGAAGCTTTCTTT
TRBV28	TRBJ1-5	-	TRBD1	CASLTGQGGQPQHF	TGTGCCAGCCTAACCGGACAGGGAGGACAGCCCCAGCATTTT
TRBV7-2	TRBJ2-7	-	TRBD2	CASSLRGTNSYEQYF	TGTGCCAGCAGCTTACGCGGGACTAACTCCTACGAGCAGTACTTC
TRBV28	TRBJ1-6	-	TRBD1	CASSLYNRQGSSYNSPLHF	TGTGCCAGCAGTTTATACAATCGACAGGGTAGCTCCTATAATTCACCCCTCCACTTT
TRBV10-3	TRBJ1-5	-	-	CAISESSSNQPQHF	TGTGCCATCAGTGAGTCGTCGAGTAATCAGCCCCAGCATTTT
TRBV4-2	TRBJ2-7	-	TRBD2	CASSQDSGRAYEQYF	TGTGCCAGCAGCCAGGATAGCGGGAGGGCCTACGAGCAGTACTTC
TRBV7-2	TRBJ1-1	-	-	CASRPRGGTNTEAFF	TGTGCCAGCAGACCTAGGGGGGGGACGAACACTGAAGCTTTCTTT
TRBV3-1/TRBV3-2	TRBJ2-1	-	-	CASSRNQYNEQFF	TGTGCCAGCAGCCGTAACCAGTACAATGAGCAGTTCTTC
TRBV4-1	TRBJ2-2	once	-	CASSQAYSGRNTGELFF	TGCGCCAGCAGCCAAGCTTACTCCGGACGGAACACCGGGGAGCTGTTTTTT
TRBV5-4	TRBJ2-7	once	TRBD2	CASSFTSGSHEQYF	TGTGCCAGCAGCTTTACTAGCGGGAGCCACGAGCAGTACTTC
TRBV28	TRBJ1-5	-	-	CASVNGPRDQPQHF	TGTGCCAGCGTCAACGGCCCCAGGGATCAGCCCCAGCATTTT
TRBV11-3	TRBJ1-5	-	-	CASSSGPQHF	TGTGCCAGCAGCTCCGGACCCCAGCATTTT
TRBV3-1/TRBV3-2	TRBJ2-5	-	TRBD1	CASSEGQGRQETQYF	TGTGCCAGCAGCGAAGGACAGGGGCGACAAGAGACCCAGTACTTC
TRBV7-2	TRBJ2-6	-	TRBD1	CASSQEGQWVSGANVLTF	TGTGCCAGCAGCCAAGAGGGACAGTGGGTCTCTGGGGCCAACGTCCTGACTTTC
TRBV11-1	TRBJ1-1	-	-	CASSPNTLGLTEAFF	TGTGCCAGCAGCCCGAATACACTAGGGCTCACTGAAGCTTTCTTT
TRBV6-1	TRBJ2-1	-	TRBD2	CASSEETSGSNEQFF	TGTGCCAGCAGTGAAGAGACTAGCGGGAGCAATGAGCAGTTCTTC
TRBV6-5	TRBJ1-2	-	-	CATAPDRGYGYTF	TGTGCTACAGCCCCGGATCGCGGCTATGGCTACACCTTC
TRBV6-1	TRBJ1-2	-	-	CASSDGGQNYGYTF	TGTGCCAGCAGTGACGGAGGGCAGAACTATGGCTACACCTTC
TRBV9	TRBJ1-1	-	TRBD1	CASSVRTGTDTEAFF	TGTGCCAGCAGCGTACGGACAGGGACTGACACTGAAGCTTTCTTT
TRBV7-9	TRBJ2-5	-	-	CASSPTGAGQETQYF	TGTGCCAGCAGCCCGACCGGCGCGGGCCAAGAGACCCAGTACTTC
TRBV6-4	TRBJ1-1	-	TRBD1	CASSQDVTGVLDTEAFF	TGTGCCAGCTCCCAGGACGTGACAGGGGTCCTAGACACTGAAGCTTTCTTT
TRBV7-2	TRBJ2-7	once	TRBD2	CASSLGERGREQYF	TGTGCCAGCAGCTTAGGGGAGCGGGGAAGGGAGCAGTACTTC
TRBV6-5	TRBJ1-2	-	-	CASSYLQDGVLGYTF	TGTGCCAGCAGTTACCTACAGGATGGGGTACTTGGCTACACCTTC
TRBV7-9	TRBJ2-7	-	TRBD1	CASSGGQAPIPFYEQYF	TGTGCCAGCAGCGGGGGACAGGCCCCAATTCCGTTTTACGAGCAGTACTTC
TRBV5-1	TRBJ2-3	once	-	CASSSPGREGDTQYF	TGCGCCAGCAGCTCGCCGGGACGGGAAGGGGATACGCAGTATTTT
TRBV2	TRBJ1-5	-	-	CACQTADSNQPQHF	TGTGCCTGCCAAACGGCAGATAGCAATCAGCCCCAGCATTTT
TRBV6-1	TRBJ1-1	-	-	CASSELHRPNTEAFF	TGTGCCAGCAGTGAACTCCACAGGCCGAACACTGAAGCTTTCTTT
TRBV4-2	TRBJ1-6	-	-	CASSRGQSAGSPLHF	TGTGCCAGCAGCCGCGGACAGTCGGCCGGTTCACCCCTCCACTTT
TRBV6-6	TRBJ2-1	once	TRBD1	CASSYKSTGGGYEQFF	TGTGCCAGCAGTTACAAATCCACAGGGGGCGGTTATGAGCAGTTCTTC
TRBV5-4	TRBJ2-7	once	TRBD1	CASSRTGQTQYF	TGTGCCAGCAGCCGGACAGGGCAGACGCAGTACTTC
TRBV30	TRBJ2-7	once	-	CAWRAGQNSYEQYF	TGTGCCTGGAGGGCAGGGCAGAACTCCTACGAGCAGTACTTC
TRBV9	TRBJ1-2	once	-	CASSVGGGLYGYTF	TGTGCCAGCAGCGTAGGAGGAGGCCTCTATGGCTACACCTTC
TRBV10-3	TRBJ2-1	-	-	CAISVQVNEQFF	TGTGCCATCAGTGTTCAGGTTAATGAGCAGTTCTTC
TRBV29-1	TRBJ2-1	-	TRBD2	CSVGSLLAGPYNEQFF	TGCAGCGTTGGGTCCCTTCTAGCGGGACCCTACAATGAGCAGTTCTTC
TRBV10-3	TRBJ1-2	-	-	CAISEAGNGYTF	TGTGCCATCAGTGAAGCAGGGAATGGCTACACCTTC
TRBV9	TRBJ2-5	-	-	CASSVDTGTWETQYF	TGTGCCAGCAGCGTAGATACCGGGACATGGGAGACCCAGTACTTC